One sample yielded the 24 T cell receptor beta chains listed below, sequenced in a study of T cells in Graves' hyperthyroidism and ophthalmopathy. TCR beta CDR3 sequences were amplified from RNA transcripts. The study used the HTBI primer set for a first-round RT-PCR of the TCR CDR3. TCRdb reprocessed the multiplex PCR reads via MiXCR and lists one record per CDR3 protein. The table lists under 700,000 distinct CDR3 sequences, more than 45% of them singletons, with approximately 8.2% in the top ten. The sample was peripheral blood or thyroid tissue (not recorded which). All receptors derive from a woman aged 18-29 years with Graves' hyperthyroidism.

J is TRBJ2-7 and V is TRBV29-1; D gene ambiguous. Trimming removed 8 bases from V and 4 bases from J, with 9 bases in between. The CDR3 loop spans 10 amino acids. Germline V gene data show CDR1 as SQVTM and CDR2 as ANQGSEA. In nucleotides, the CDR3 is TGCAGCTTACTGACGTACGAGCAGTACTTC. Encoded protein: CSLLTYEQYF.

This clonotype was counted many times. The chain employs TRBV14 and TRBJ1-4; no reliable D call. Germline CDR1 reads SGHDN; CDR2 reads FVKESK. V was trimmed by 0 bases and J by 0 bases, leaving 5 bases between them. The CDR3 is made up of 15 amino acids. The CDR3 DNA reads TGTGCCAGCAGCCAAGAAAGGGCAACTAATGAAAAACTGTTTTTT. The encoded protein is CASSQERATNEKLFF.

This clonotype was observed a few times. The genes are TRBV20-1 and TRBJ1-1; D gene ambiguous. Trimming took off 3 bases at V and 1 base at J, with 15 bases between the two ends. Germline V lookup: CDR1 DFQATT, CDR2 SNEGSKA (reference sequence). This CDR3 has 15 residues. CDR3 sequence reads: CSASIFGRENTEAFF. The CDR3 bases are TGCAGTGCTAGCATCTTCGGACGGGAGAACACTGAAGCTTTCTTT.

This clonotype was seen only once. The CDR3 protein is CSVRQGGNDNYEQYF. The CDR3 nucleotides read TGCAGCGTCCGACAGGGGGGCAATGACAACTACGAGCAGTACTTC. The chain employs TRBV29-1 and TRBJ2-7, with 9 nucleotides matching TRBD1. This CDR3 is built from 15 residues. Germline CDR1 is SQVTM and CDR2 is ANQGSEA. V was clipped by 6 bases and J by 3 bases; unmatched bases: 12.

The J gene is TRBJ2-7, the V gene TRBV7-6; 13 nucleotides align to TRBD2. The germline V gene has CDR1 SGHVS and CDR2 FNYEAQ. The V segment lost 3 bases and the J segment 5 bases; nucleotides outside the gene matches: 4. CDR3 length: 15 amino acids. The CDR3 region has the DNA TGTGCCAGCAGCTTGAGGACTAGCGGGAGCAACGAGCAGTACTTC. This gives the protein CASSLRTSGSNEQYF.

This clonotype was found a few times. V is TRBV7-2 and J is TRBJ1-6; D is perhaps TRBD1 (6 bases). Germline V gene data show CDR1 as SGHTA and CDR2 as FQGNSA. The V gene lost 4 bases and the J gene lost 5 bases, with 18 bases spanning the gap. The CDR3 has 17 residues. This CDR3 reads CASSSEPGGIDNSPLHF. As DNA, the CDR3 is TGTGCCAGCAGCTCAGAGCCCGGGGGCATTGATAATTCACCCCTCCACTTT.

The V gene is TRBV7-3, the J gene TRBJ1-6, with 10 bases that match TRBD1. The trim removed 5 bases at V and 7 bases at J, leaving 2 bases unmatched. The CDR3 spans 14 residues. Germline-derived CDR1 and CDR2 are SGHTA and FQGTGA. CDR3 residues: CASSDRGLNSPLHF. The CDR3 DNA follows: TGTGCCAGCAGCGACAGGGGGCTGAATTCACCCCTCCACTTT.

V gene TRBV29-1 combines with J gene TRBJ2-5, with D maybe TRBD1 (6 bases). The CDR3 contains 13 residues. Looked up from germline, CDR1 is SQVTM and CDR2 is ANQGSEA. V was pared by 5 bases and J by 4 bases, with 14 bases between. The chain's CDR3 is CSVLPGHGETQYF. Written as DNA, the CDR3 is TGCAGCGTTCTGCCGGGACACGGAGAGACCCAGTACTTC.

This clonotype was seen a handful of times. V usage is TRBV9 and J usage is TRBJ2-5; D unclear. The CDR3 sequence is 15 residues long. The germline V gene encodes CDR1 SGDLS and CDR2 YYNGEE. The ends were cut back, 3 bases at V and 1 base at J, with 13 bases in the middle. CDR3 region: CASSDVGSSQETQYF. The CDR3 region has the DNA TGTGCCAGCAGCGACGTGGGTAGCAGCCAAGAGACCCAGTACTTC.

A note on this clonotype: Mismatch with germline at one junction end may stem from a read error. CDR3 loop: CASSQDRGRITEQYF. In DNA form, the CDR3 reads TGCGCCAGCAGCCAAGACAGGGGGCGGATTACCGAGCAGTACTTC. The chain is built from TRBV7-9 and TRBJ2-7; TRBD1 matches at 10 bases. This CDR3 has 15 amino acids. Germline assignment: CDR1 SEHNR and CDR2 FQNEAQ (reference sequence).

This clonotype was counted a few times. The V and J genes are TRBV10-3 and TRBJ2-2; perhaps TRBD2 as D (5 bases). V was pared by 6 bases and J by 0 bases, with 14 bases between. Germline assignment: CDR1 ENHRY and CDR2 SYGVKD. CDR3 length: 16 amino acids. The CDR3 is CAIRGQAAANTGELFF. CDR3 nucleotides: TGTGCCATCAGGGGTCAGGCAGCGGCGAACACCGGGGAGCTGTTTTTT.

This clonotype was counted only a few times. The CDR3 loop reads CASSIKANEKLFF. The DNA of the CDR3 is TGTGCCAGTAGTATAAAGGCAAATGAAAAACTGTTTTTT. The chain recombines TRBV19 with TRBJ1-4, with unresolved D. With 2 bases removed from V and 5 bases from J, the gap between germline ends came to 6 bases. Germline CDR1 and CDR2: LNHDA and SQIVND (reference sequence). This CDR3 has 13 residues. The complete variable domain, with remaining parts taken from reference TRBV19 and TRBJ1-4, reads DGGITQSPKYLFRKEGQNVTLSCEQNLNHDAMYWYRQDPGQGLRLIYYSQIVNDFQKGDIAEGYSVSREKKESFPLTVTSAQKNPTAFYLCASSIKANEKLFFGSGTQLSVL.

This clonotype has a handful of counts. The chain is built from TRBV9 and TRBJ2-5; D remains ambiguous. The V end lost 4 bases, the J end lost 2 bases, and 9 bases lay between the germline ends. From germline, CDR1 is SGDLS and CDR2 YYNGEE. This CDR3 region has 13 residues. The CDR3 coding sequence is TGTGCCAGCAGCTTGTGGAGACAAGAGACCCAGTACTTC. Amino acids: CASSLWRQETQYF.

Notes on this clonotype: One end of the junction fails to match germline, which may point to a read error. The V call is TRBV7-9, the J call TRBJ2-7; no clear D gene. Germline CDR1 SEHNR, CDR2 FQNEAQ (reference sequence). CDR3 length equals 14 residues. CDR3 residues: CASSQVGVPYEQYF. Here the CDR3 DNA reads TGCGCCAGCAGCCAAGTTGGGGTCCCCTACGAGCAGTACTTC.

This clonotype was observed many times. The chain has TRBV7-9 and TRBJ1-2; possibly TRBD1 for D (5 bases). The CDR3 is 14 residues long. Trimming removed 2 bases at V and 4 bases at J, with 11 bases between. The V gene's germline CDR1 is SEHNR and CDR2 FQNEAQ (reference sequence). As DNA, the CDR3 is TGTGCCAGCAGCTTAACGCAGGGAGCCTATGGCTACACCTTC. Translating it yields CASSLTQGAYGYTF.

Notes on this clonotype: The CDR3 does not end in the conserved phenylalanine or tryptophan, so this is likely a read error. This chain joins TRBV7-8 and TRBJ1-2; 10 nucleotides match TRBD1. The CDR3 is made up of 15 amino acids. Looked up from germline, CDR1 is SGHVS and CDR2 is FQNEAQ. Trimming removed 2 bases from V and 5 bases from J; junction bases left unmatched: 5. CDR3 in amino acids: CASSLSRTGGYGYTL. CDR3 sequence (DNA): TGTGCCAGCAGCTTAAGCCGGACAGGGGGGTATGGCTACACCCTC.

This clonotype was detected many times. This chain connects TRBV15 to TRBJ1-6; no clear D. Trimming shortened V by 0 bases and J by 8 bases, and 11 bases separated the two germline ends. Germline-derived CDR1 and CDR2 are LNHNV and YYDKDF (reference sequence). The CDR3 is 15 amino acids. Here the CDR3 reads CATSRDVGLDSPLHF. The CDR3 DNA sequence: TGTGCCACCAGCAGAGATGTGGGATTGGATTCACCCCTCCACTTT.

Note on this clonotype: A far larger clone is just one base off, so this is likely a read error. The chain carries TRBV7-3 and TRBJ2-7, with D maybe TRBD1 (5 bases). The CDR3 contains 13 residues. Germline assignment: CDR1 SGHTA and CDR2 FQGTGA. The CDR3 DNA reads TGTGCCAGCAGCTTAGTCGACAGCTACGAGGAGTACTTC. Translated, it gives CASSLVDSYEEYF.

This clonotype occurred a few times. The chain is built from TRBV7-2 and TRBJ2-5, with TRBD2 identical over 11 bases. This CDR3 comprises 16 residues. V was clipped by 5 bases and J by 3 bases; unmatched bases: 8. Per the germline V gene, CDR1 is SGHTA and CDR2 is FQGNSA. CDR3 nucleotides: TGTGCCAGCAGCCCGTTAGGGACTAGCGGAGAAGAGACCCAGTACTTC. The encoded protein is CASSPLGTSGEETQYF.

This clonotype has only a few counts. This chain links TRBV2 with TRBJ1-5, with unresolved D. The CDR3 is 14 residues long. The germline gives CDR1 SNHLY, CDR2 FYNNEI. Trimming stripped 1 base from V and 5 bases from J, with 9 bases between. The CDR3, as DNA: TGTGCCAGCAGTGAAGTACAGAGCGATCAGCCCCAGCATTTT. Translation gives CASSEVQSDQPQHF.

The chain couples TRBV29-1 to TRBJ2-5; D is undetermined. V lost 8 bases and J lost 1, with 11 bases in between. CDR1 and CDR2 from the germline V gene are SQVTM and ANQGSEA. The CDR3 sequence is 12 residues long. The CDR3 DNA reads TGCAGCACCGCAAGGGCCCAAGAGACCCAGTACTTC. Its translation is CSTARAQETQYF.

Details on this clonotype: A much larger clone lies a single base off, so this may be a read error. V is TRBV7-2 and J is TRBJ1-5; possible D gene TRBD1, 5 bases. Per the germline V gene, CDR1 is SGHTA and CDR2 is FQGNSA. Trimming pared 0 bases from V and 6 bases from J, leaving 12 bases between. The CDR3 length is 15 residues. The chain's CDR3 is CASSLALGRGQPQHF. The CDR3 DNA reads TGTGCCAGCAGCTTAGCGCTAGGGAGGGGTCAGCCCCAGCATTTT.

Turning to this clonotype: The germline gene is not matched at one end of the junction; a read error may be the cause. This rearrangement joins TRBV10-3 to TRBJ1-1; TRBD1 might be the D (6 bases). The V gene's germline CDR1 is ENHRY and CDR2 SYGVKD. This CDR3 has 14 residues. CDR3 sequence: CASSDSGARTEAFF. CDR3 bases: TGTGCCAGCAGTGACTCGGGGGCGAGGACTGAAGCTTTCTTT.

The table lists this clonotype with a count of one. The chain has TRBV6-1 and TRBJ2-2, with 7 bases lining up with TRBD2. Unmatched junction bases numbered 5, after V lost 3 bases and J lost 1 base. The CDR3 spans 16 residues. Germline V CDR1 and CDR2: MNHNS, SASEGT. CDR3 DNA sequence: TGTGCCAGCAGTGATGCTAGCGGAGGGAACACCGGGGAGCTGTTTTTT. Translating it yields CASSDASGGNTGELFF.